The next 32 T cell receptor beta chains were all read from a single sample in a study of T cells after yellow fever vaccination (dated by TCRdb to between 2018 and 2021). The treatment or condition label corresponds to: live attenuated yellow fever vaccine strain. Library generation was performed with 5' RACE. This sample was sequenced with an Illumina NovaSeq 6000. TCRdb ran its own pipeline on the public reads, namely fastp trimming at Q25 and MiXCR clone calling, and kept in-frame beta chains. CDR3 protein sequences are deduplicated, and each keeps its most common genes and DNA. The sample data list around 320,000 distinct CDR3 sequences, and around 4.5% of these were observed just once. The ten largest clones take up just under 20% of the sample. The sequencing here drew on PBMCs, taken 15 days after the yellow fever booster vaccination. The origin of the receptors is a man in his late teens or twenties who received the YFV17D yellow fever vaccine.

This clonotype was seen only a few times. This chain links TRBV6-2 or TRBV6-3 with TRBJ2-4; TRBD2 agrees at 9 bases. This CDR3 is 16 amino acids long. Germline lookup yields CDR1 MNHEY and CDR2 SVGEGT. After removal of 6 bases from V and 8 bases from J, the junction contained 14 bases not matched to a gene. The CDR3 DNA follows: TGTGCCAGCAGCCCCCTGCGCGGCGGGGGGGCGCACATTCAGTACTTC. Protein: CASSPLRGGGAHIQYF.

The genes are TRBV28 and TRBJ1-2; D gene uncertain. There are 12 residues in the CDR3. Germline V gene data show CDR1 as MDHEN and CDR2 as SYDVKM. Trimming took off 7 bases at V and 4 bases at J, with 10 bases between the two ends. CDR3 sequence: CASTGSRYGYTF. In DNA form, the CDR3 reads TGTGCCAGCACGGGGAGCCGCTATGGCTACACCTTC.

This clonotype was recorded many times. The chain has TRBV20-1 and TRBJ2-5; D is unclear. Trimming left V 0 bases short and J 5 bases short, with 13 bases between. Per germline, CDR1 DFQATT and CDR2 SNEGSKA (reference sequence). CDR3 length: 14 amino acids. CDR3 nucleotide sequence: TGCAGTGCTAGAGATGAAAACTCAACGGAGACCCAGTACTTC. Residues: CSARDENSTETQYF.

This clonotype was detected many times. The chain has TRBV5-1 and TRBJ2-3, with 9 bases lining up with TRBD1. This CDR3 region has 16 residues. Germline assignment: CDR1 SGHRS and CDR2 YFSETQ. J gave up 4 bases and V 1 base, and 7 bases lay outside the gene matches. CDR3 protein: CASSLPGQGSADTQYF. In nucleotides, the CDR3 is TGCGCCAGCAGCTTGCCGGGACAGGGATCGGCAGATACGCAGTATTTT.

V usage is TRBV7-9 and J usage is TRBJ2-1, with D possibly being TRBD1 or TRBD2 (6 bases each). This CDR3 is 16 amino acids long. In germline, CDR1 is SEHNR, CDR2 FQNEAQ (reference sequence). V shed 7 bases and J shed 2 bases, with 18 bases lying between them. The CDR3 DNA sequence: TGTGCCAGCAACCCCGTGGGGGGCGTAGCCTACAATGAGCAGTTCTTC. Protein: CASNPVGGVAYNEQFF.

V gene TRBV14 combines with J gene TRBJ2-1, with TRBD1 identical over 9 bases. CDR1 and CDR2 (germline): SGHDN, FVKESK. The junction had 9 bases not matched to a gene; V was cut back by 3 bases and J by 15 bases. This CDR3 region has 13 residues. This CDR3 is CASSHPEDRGVFF. The CDR3 nucleotides are TGTGCCAGCAGCCACCCAGAGGACAGGGGTGTGTTCTTC.

This clonotype was seen more than once but under ten times. This chain connects TRBV5-1 to TRBJ1-1, with D perhaps TRBD1 (6 bases). There are 12 residues in the CDR3. V shed 1 base and J shed 10 bases, with 11 bases lying between them. Germline CDR1 is SGHRS and CDR2 is YFSETQ. DNA of the CDR3: TGCGCCAGCAGCTTGACAGGGATGGGAGCTTTCTTT. Its translation: CASSLTGMGAFF.

The V and J genes are TRBV7-8 and TRBJ2-7, with 7 bases identical to TRBD1. Trimming removed 5 bases from V and 3 bases from J; junction bases left unmatched: 7. The CDR3 spans 14 residues. Per germline, CDR1 SGHVS and CDR2 FQNEAQ. The CDR3 DNA reads as TGTGCCAGCAGCCCCTGGGGACAGCACTACGAGCAGTACTTC. Amino acid sequence: CASSPWGQHYEQYF.

This clonotype showed up just a few times. The chain couples TRBV19 to TRBJ1-5, with unresolved D. The CDR3 has 16 residues. Between the trimmed V and J ends, which lost 7 bases and 3 bases, there was a span of 19 bases. Germline-derived CDR1 and CDR2 are LNHDA and SQIVND (reference sequence). The CDR3 here is CASMSLGGRYNQPQHF. In DNA, the CDR3 is TGTGCCAGTATGAGTCTGGGCGGCCGGTACAATCAGCCCCAGCATTTT.

V usage is TRBV7-9 and J usage is TRBJ2-5, with no clear D. There are 14 residues in the CDR3. Germline V gene data show CDR1 as SEHNR and CDR2 as FQNEAQ (reference sequence). Trimming cost V 7 bases and J 2 bases, with 14 bases left between them. CDR3 bases: TGTGCCAGCACCCCCGACGCGTGGCAAGAGACCCAGTACTTC. It yields the protein CASTPDAWQETQYF.

This clonotype was observed many times. The chain employs TRBV13 and TRBJ2-1; D gene unclear. The CDR3 is 15 amino acids. V lost 2 bases to trimming and J lost 0 bases, with 8 bases between them. CDR1 PRHDT and CDR2 FYEKMQ come from the germline V gene (reference sequence). The chain's CDR3 is CASSLYSYSYNEQFF. CDR3 nucleotide sequence: TGTGCCAGCAGCTTATACTCGTACTCCTACAATGAGCAGTTCTTC.

This clonotype has at least ten counts. V gene TRBV7-9 combines with J gene TRBJ2-3; no clear D gene. The length of the CDR3 is 14 residues. V was pared by 0 bases and J by 5 bases, with 9 bases between. In germline, CDR1 is SEHNR, CDR2 FQNEAQ (reference sequence). As DNA, the CDR3 is TGTGCCAGCAGCTTAGCCACGGGTCTAGATACGCAGTATTTT. Protein product: CASSLATGLDTQYF.

This clonotype showed up many times. The V and J genes are TRBV5-1 and TRBJ2-3; 8 bases line up with TRBD1. The V gene end was trimmed by 3 bases and the J gene end by 4 bases; junction bases not matched to a gene: 4. The CDR3 extends over 14 amino acids. Germline CDR1 SGHRS, CDR2 YFSETQ. The DNA for the CDR3 is TGCGCCAGCAGCTCGGCAGGGGGCGCAGATACGCAGTATTTT. Encoded protein: CASSSAGGADTQYF.

The sample holds many counts of this clonotype. CDR3 residues: CASTLVMRGLRVSGNTIYF. The CDR3, as DNA: TGTGCCAGCACCCTCGTTATGCGGGGACTGAGGGTCTCTGGAAACACCATATATTTT. This rearrangement joins TRBV12-3 or TRBV12-4 to TRBJ1-3, with D perhaps matching TRBD1 (5 bases). The ends were cut back, 7 bases at V and 0 bases at J, with 25 bases in the middle. This CDR3 is 19 amino acids long.

J is TRBJ1-6 and V is TRBV18, with D possibly matching TRBD1 (5 bases). The CDR3 covers 15 residues. V lost 3 bases and J 7 bases, leaving 13 bases between the germline ends. Per germline, CDR1 KGHSH and CDR2 LQKENI. The CDR3 region is CASSPLDSVNSPLHF. CDR3 DNA sequence: TGTGCCAGCTCACCGCTCGACAGTGTAAATTCACCCCTCCACTTT.

This clonotype came up a few times. The rearrangement joins TRBV7-2 to TRBJ2-5; D not resolved. Trimming cost V 1 base and J 4 bases, with 7 bases left between them. The CDR3 is made up of 13 amino acids. In germline, CDR1 is SGHTA, CDR2 FQGNSA. CDR3 in amino acids: CASSLGPTETQYF. The DNA of the CDR3 is TGTGCCAGCAGCTTAGGCCCTACAGAGACCCAGTACTTC.

This clonotype came up once. The chain has TRBV14 and TRBJ1-4; no clear D. From germline, CDR1 is SGHDN and CDR2 FVKESK. The CDR3 is 13 residues long. The V gene lost 0 bases and the J gene lost 7 bases, with 6 bases spanning the gap. CDR3 sequence (DNA): TGTGCCAGCAGCCAAGAGGTCGGTGAAAAACTGTTTTTT. Its translation is CASSQEVGEKLFF.

In its sample, this clonotype was seen a few times. The V call is TRBV5-6, the J call TRBJ1-4; maybe TRBD1 (6 bases). CDR3 length: 14 amino acids. Germline V gene lookup returns CDR1 SGHDT and CDR2 YYEEEE. V shed 4 bases and J shed 7 bases, with 14 bases lying between them. The CDR3 loop is CASSVTGLREKLFF. In nucleotides, the CDR3 is TGTGCCAGCAGCGTTACAGGGCTGCGTGAAAAACTGTTTTTT. The full variable domain, with the rest looked up from reference TRBV5-6 and TRBJ1-4, is DAGVTQSPTHLIKTRGQQVTLRCSPKSGHDTVSWYQQALGQGPQFIFQYYEEEERQRGNFPDRFSGHQFPNYSSELNVNALLLGDSALYLCASSVTGLREKLFFGSGTQLSVL.

This clonotype has just a few counts. The gene calls are TRBV20-1 and TRBJ2-1, with 10 nucleotides matching TRBD1. The CDR3 contains 15 residues. From germline, CDR1 is DFQATT and CDR2 SNEGSKA (reference sequence). V lost 0 bases, J lost 6 bases, and 5 bases stayed unmatched. The CDR3 reads CSARDPTGGPNEQFF. The DNA for the CDR3 is TGCAGTGCTAGAGATCCGACAGGGGGCCCCAATGAGCAGTTCTTC.

Only a few counts were recorded for this clonotype. The CDR3 DNA sequence: TGCAGTGCTACCCATCTAGTTCTAGTCTCCAGTTTGCAGTATTTT. Amino acid sequence: CSATHLVLVSSLQYF. V gene TRBV20-1 combines with J gene TRBJ2-3, with D unresolved. Germline V gene lookup returns CDR1 DFQATT and CDR2 SNEGSKA (reference sequence). This CDR3 has 15 residues. The V gene lost 4 bases and the J gene lost 11 bases, with 25 bases spanning the gap.

The chain combines TRBV6-2 or TRBV6-3 with TRBJ2-3, with D possibly being TRBD2 (5 bases). The CDR3 has 13 residues. Trimming stripped 9 bases from V and 6 bases from J, with 16 bases between. Germline V gives CDR1 MNHEY, CDR2 SVGEGT. The DNA for the CDR3 is TGTGCCAGGACCCACGCGGGTACCGATACGCAGTATTTT. Its protein product is CARTHAGTDTQYF.

This clonotype has ten or more counts. V and J are TRBV6-5 and TRBJ1-2; maybe TRBD1 (5 bases). V was pared by 5 bases and J by 4 bases, with 14 bases between. The germline CDR1 and CDR2 sequences are MNHEY and SVGAGI. The CDR3 length is 14 residues. The CDR3 DNA reads as TGTGCCAGCAGTCCCCCAGGGAGTGGCTATGGCTACACCTTC. Amino acid sequence: CASSPPGSGYGYTF.

This clonotype was detected a few times. The rearrangement links TRBV12-3 or TRBV12-4 to TRBJ2-7, with 8 bases aligning to TRBD1. Trimming at V came to 3 bases and at J to 0 bases, leaving 7 bases not matched to a gene. The CDR3 totals 16 residues. CDR3 coding DNA: TGTGCCAGCAGTTTCCGACAGGGGAGCCGCTCCTACGAGCAGTACTTC. It encodes CASSFRQGSRSYEQYF.

Many counts were recorded for this clonotype. The CDR3, as DNA: TGTGCCAGCAGCCAAGTTCTGACGGGGGACCGGGGCGAGCTGTTTTTT. It translates to CASSQVLTGDRGELFF. The chain employs TRBV4-2 and TRBJ2-2; a weak D match, TRBD2 (6 bases). This CDR3 comprises 16 residues. V was clipped by 1 base and J by 11 bases, with 20 bases between them. Per the germline V gene, CDR1 is LGHNA and CDR2 is YNFKEQ.

The sample holds a few counts of this clonotype. This chain uses TRBV12-3 or TRBV12-4 with TRBJ2-5, with D maybe TRBD1 (6 bases). The CDR3 totals 14 residues. Trimming took 5 bases from V and 2 from J, leaving 12 bases between them. CDR3 coding DNA: TGTGCCAGCAGTGCTAGGACAGCACAAGAGACCCAGTACTTC. This translates into CASSARTAQETQYF.

This clonotype has a count of ten or more. This rearrangement joins TRBV7-8 to TRBJ1-4; 10 bases match TRBD1. Germline V CDR1 and CDR2: SGHVS, FQNEAQ. Trimming removed 2 bases from V and 0 bases from J; junction bases left unmatched: 9. The length of the CDR3 is 19 residues. CDR3 nucleotides: TGTGCCAGCAGCTTACCTCGACAGGGGGCTACTGCAACTAATGAAAAACTGTTTTTT. This codes for CASSLPRQGATATNEKLFF.

This clonotype was detected only a few times. The rearrangement uses TRBV24-1 and TRBJ2-3, with D possibly TRBD2 on 6 matching bases. The CDR3 consists of 15 residues. Between the trimmed V and J ends, which lost 3 bases and 3 bases, there was a span of 12 bases. From germline, CDR1 is KGHDR and CDR2 SFDVKD. CDR3 nucleotide sequence: TGTGCCACCAGTGATCCCCGGCGGGGTACAGATACGCAGTATTTT. It specifies CATSDPRRGTDTQYF.

The chain couples TRBV20-1 to TRBJ1-1; no definite D call. CDR3 size: 12 residues. Germline-derived CDR1 and CDR2 are DFQATT and SNEGSKA (reference sequence). V was pared by 3 bases and J by 1 base, with 6 bases between. For the CDR3, the DNA is TGCAGTGCTAGCAGACCGAACACTGAAGCTTTCTTT. As protein: CSASRPNTEAFF.

This clonotype was observed at least ten times. J is TRBJ2-1 and V is TRBV7-6, with D possibly being TRBD1 or TRBD2 (6 bases each). V was pared by 5 bases and J by 9 bases, with 20 bases between. This CDR3 region has 15 residues. Germline V gives CDR1 SGHVS, CDR2 FNYEAQ. CDR3 region: CASSPQTGAYGEQFF. The CDR3 bases are TGTGCCAGCAGCCCCCAGACGGGGGCCTATGGTGAGCAGTTCTTC.

This chain joins TRBV5-4 and TRBJ2-1; 7 bases are shared with TRBD1. CDR3 length equals 13 residues. The germline V gene encodes CDR1 SGHNT and CDR2 YYREEE (reference sequence). Trimming at V came to 4 bases and at J to 5 bases, leaving 3 bases not matched to a gene. CDR3 sequence reads: CASSVDRDNEQFF. In nucleotides, the CDR3 is TGTGCCAGCAGCGTCGACAGGGACAATGAGCAGTTCTTC.

This clonotype was counted at least ten times. The V and J genes are TRBV4-3 and TRBJ2-2; D is possibly TRBD1 or TRBD2 (6 bases each). From germline, CDR1 is LGHNA and CDR2 YSLEER. The V and J ends lost 0 bases and 4 bases respectively, with 12 bases between them. The CDR3 contains 16 residues. The CDR3 here is CASSQDRGTTTGELFF. The CDR3 DNA sequence: TGCGCCAGCAGCCAAGACCGGGGGACAACCACCGGGGAGCTGTTTTTT.

This clonotype was counted many times. The CDR3 nucleotides read TGTGCCAGCAGTCTCTTACAGGAGTATGGCTACACCTTC. Encoded protein: CASSLLQEYGYTF. This chain uses TRBV12-3 or TRBV12-4 with TRBJ1-2, with D tentatively TRBD1 (5 bases). Trimming took 5 bases from V and 5 from J, leaving 12 bases between them. The CDR3 is 13 amino acids.